The clone carrying this T cell receptor (beta chain) came up many times. Its antigen is currently unknown. This sample was included in a study of T cell clonality in common variable immunodeficiency. The protocol was immunoSEQ multiplex PCR, while the TCRdb copy is restricted to in-frame clones and leaves out a portion. Singletons are absent from the sample, which has approximately 28,000 clones. The study's findings and limits: Common variable immunodeficiency TCR beta sequences reportedly had fewer deletions and N-nucleotide insertions.

This sequence was found in a human donor with common variable immunodeficiency. Specimen: peripheral blood mononuclear cells.

Incomplete CDR3 DNA: TGTGCCAGCAGCTTAGGGACTAGCATCACAGATACG. The encoded protein is CASSLGTSITDT. The whole CDR3 is CASSLGTSITDTQYF. The J gene is TRBJ2-3, the V gene TRBV7-9; 8 nucleotides line up with TRBD2. The read gets to within 3 residues of the CDR3 end, and the germline J gene fills in the rest. CDR3 length equals 15 residues. Looked up from germline, CDR1 is SEHNR and CDR2 is FQNEAQ (reference sequence). With 1 base clipped from V and 2 bases from J, the junction kept 2 bases outside the gene matches.